This record concerns one T cell receptor beta chain sequence. The target antigen is unknown. These data come from a study of CD4+ T cells in melanoma. Study conclusions and caveats: A reported correlation linked neoantigen-specific CD4+ T cells to CD8+, macrophage and B cell function.

Sequencing used immunoSEQ multiplex PCR; TCRdb keeps in-frame clones, though not all of them. The sample includes 15,000 to 20,000 clones, over 70% seen only once; the top ten take under 7%. V was pared by 2 bases and J by 0 bases, with 4 bases between. Germline CDR1 SEHNR, CDR2 FQNEAQ (reference sequence). The CDR3 has 13 amino acids. The origin of this receptor is a human donor with melanoma. The genes are TRBV7-9 and TRBJ1-1, with D unresolved. Specimen: cells from a culture (not recorded whether cultured in vitro). CDR3 amino acids: CASSLTMNTEAFF. For the CDR3, the DNA is TGTGCCAGCAGCTTAACGATGAACACTGAAGCTTTCTTT.